One sample yielded the 27 T cell receptor beta chains listed below, sequenced in a study of blood T cell repertoires in COVID-19. Clones were read by immunoSEQ multiplex PCR, and TCRdb kept only the in-frame ones, dropping some. The repertoire includes some 250,000 clones, around nine tenths of them detected once, and about 7.6% sits in the top ten. Sample: peripheral blood. Receptors were obtained from a woman between 65 and 79 years old with active or convalescent COVID-19.

This sequence joins TRBV29-1 and TRBJ1-1, with D possibly matching TRBD1 (6 bases). The germline CDR1 and CDR2 sequences are SQVTM and ANQGSEA. The CDR3 spans 14 residues. Trimming stripped 2 bases from V and 2 bases from J, with 12 bases between. The DNA for the CDR3 is TGCAGCGTTGAACCTCAACAGGGAAACACTGAAGCTTTCTTT. Its protein product is CSVEPQQGNTEAFF. The whole variable domain, remainder taken from reference TRBV29-1 and TRBJ1-1, is SAVISQKPSRDICQRGTSLTIQCQVDSQVTMMFWYRQQPGQSLTLIATANQGSEATYESGFVIDKFPISRPNLTFSTLTVSNMSPEDSSIYLCSVEPQQGNTEAFFGQGTRLTVV.

The chain carries TRBV21-1 and TRBJ1-5; the D call in the table, TRBD1, was not verified against the DNA. TRBV21-1 constitutes a pseudogene. CDR3 length equals 14 residues. CDR3: CASTLRQNGQPQHF. The CDR3 nucleotides are TGTGCCAGCACCCTAAGACAGAACGGTCAGCCCCAGCATTTT.

In this sample, this clone turned up a few times. The chain employs TRBV29-1 and TRBJ2-1; D is unresolved. With 7 bases removed from V and 0 bases from J, the gap between germline ends came to 10 bases. The CDR3 contains 13 residues. Germline assignment: CDR1 SQVTM and CDR2 ANQGSEA. The CDR3 region has the DNA TGCAGCGGAGCGAAGAGCTCCTACAATGAGCAGTTCTTC. Its translation is CSGAKSSYNEQFF.

This clone was seen a handful of times. V is TRBV5-6 and J is TRBJ2-7; 9 nucleotides align to TRBD1. Germline V CDR1 and CDR2: SGHDT, YYEEEE. V dropped 4 bases and J dropped 5; count of bases not matched to a gene: 10. The CDR3 consists of 15 residues. This CDR3 reads CASSRGTGITDEQYF. The CDR3 nucleotides are TGTGCCAGCAGCCGAGGGACAGGGATAACCGACGAGCAGTACTTC.

V is TRBV19 and J is TRBJ2-3, with D maybe TRBD2 (5 bases). The CDR3 contains 15 residues. V lost 6 bases and J lost 0, with 13 bases in between. The V gene's germline CDR1 is LNHDA and CDR2 SQIVND (reference sequence). The DNA for the CDR3 is TGTGCCAGTAGGGGAACGGGGTACAGCACAGATACGCAGTATTTT. Protein: CASRGTGYSTDTQYF.

The rearrangement uses TRBV19 and TRBJ2-7; 10 nucleotides agree with TRBD1. From germline, CDR1 is LNHDA and CDR2 SQIVND (reference sequence). The CDR3 covers 14 residues. V gave up 3 bases and J gave up 6 bases; unmatched junction bases: 5. The CDR3 reads CASSIGDRGLEQYF. For the CDR3, the DNA is TGTGCCAGTAGTATTGGAGACAGGGGGCTCGAGCAGTACTTC.

J is TRBJ2-7 and V is TRBV18, with a possible D match to TRBD1 (6 bases). CDR3 size: 15 residues. Germline V gene sequence: CDR1 KGHSH, CDR2 LQKENI. Trimming stripped 2 bases from V and 4 bases from J, with 15 bases between. In DNA, the CDR3 is TGTGCCAGCTCACCAATTGCAGGGGTCGGGTACGAGCAGTACTTC. Its protein is CASSPIAGVGYEQYF.

This clone occurred a few times. J is TRBJ1-2 and V is TRBV18, with D unclear. The CDR3 is 11 residues long. V was clipped by 4 bases and J by 8 bases, with 8 bases between them. CDR1 KGHSH and CDR2 LQKENI come from the germline V gene. CDR3 nucleotide sequence: TGTGCCAGCTCACAGGGAGGGGGCTACACCTTC. This codes for CASSQGGGYTF.

This sequence joins TRBV5-8 and TRBJ2-7; D is unclear. Between the trimmed V and J ends, which lost 6 bases and 4 bases, there was a span of 23 bases. The germline V gene encodes CDR1 SGHTS and CDR2 YDEGEE. There are 16 residues in the CDR3. This CDR3 reads CASNLQAYSLIYEQYF. The DNA of the CDR3 is TGTGCCAGCAACCTCCAGGCATACTCGCTGATATACGAGCAGTACTTC.

J is TRBJ1-1 and V is TRBV12-3 or TRBV12-4; 8 nucleotides align to TRBD1. Losses at the gene ends were 3 bases for V and 7 bases for J; bases not matched to a gene: 4. The CDR3 covers 13 residues. CDR3 residues: CASSLGTGLEAFF. The DNA of the CDR3 is TGTGCCAGCAGTTTGGGGACAGGCCTTGAAGCTTTCTTT.

This clone was counted once. The chain carries TRBV2 and TRBJ1-1; D is possibly TRBD1 (5 bases). Germline V lookup: CDR1 SNHLY, CDR2 FYNNEI. The CDR3 is 15 residues long. The V end lost 6 bases, the J end lost 1 base, and 15 bases lay between the germline ends. The CDR3 sequence is CASRSQGMRNTEAFF. The CDR3 nucleotides read TGTGCCAGCAGATCGCAGGGCATGAGGAACACTGAAGCTTTCTTT.

V is TRBV10-1 and J is TRBJ1-1, with a possible D match to TRBD1 (6 bases). This CDR3 is 13 amino acids long. Trimming pared 3 bases from V and 11 bases from J, leaving 16 bases between. CDR1 WNHNN and CDR2 SYGVQD come from the germline V gene (reference sequence). The CDR3 DNA reads TGCGCCAGCAGTGAACGACAGGCCGAAGGGGCTTTCTTT. This encodes CASSERQAEGAFF.

The chain combines TRBV24-1 with TRBJ2-1, with a weak D call TRBD1 (6 bases). The CDR3 spans 16 residues. CDR1 is KGHDR and CDR2 is SFDVKD in the germline V gene. V lost 4 bases and J lost 0, with 12 bases in between. The CDR3 reads CATSDFRGYSYNEQFF. The CDR3 DNA reads TGTGCCACCAGTGACTTCAGGGGTTACTCCTACAATGAGCAGTTCTTC.

The chain employs TRBV18 and TRBJ2-1; D might be TRBD1 (5 bases). CDR1 KGHSH and CDR2 LQKENI come from the germline V gene. The CDR3 consists of 15 residues. V was clipped by 3 bases and J by 0 bases, with 9 bases between them. The CDR3: CASSPQGSSYNEQFF. In DNA form, the CDR3 reads TGTGCCAGCTCACCCCAGGGCAGCTCCTACAATGAGCAGTTCTTC.

The gene calls are TRBV5-1 and TRBJ2-3; unclear D gene. Trimming left V 4 bases short and J 6 bases short, with 18 bases between. CDR1 SGHRS and CDR2 YFSETQ come from the germline V gene. The length of the CDR3 is 15 residues. The CDR3 DNA reads as TGCGCCAGCAGCCCCCTGGGCCACTCGTTGGATACGCAGTATTTT. Translating it yields CASSPLGHSLDTQYF.

The chain carries TRBV29-1 and TRBJ2-3, with D perhaps TRBD1 (5 bases). V lost 2 bases and J 3 bases, leaving 6 bases between the germline ends. Germline values: CDR1 SQVTM, CDR2 ANQGSEA. CDR3 size: 12 residues. CDR3 DNA: TGCAGCGTTGAATCAGGGACAGATACGCAGTATTTT. This sequence encodes CSVESGTDTQYF.

This chain joins TRBV6-1 and TRBJ2-3; 7 positions match TRBD1. Germline V CDR1 and CDR2: MNHNS, SASEGT. This CDR3 contains 15 residues. V dropped 3 bases and J dropped 0; count of bases not matched to a gene: 3. CDR3 coding DNA: TGTGCCAGCAGTGAGGACAGGATCAGCACAGATACGCAGTATTTT. It translates to CASSEDRISTDTQYF.

A single count supports this clone. V usage is TRBV19 and J usage is TRBJ1-5; D not resolved. Trimming stripped 8 bases from V and 3 bases from J, with 11 bases between. CDR3 length: 13 amino acids. Germline V CDR1 and CDR2: LNHDA, SQIVND (reference sequence). Here the CDR3 DNA reads TGTGCCAGTGGAACAGACCTCAATCAGCCCCAGCATTTT. It is translated as CASGTDLNQPQHF.

V usage is TRBV7-8 and J usage is TRBJ1-5; D is ambiguous. Germline CDR1 and CDR2: SGHVS and FQNEAQ. Trimming removed 1 base from V and 7 bases from J, with 8 bases in between. The CDR3 sequence is 13 residues long. The CDR3 region is CASSLGLGQPQHF. The DNA for the CDR3 is TGTGCCAGCAGCTTAGGGCTGGGCCAGCCCCAGCATTTT. Combining the CDR3 with reference TRBV7-8 and TRBJ1-5 gives the whole variable domain GAGVSQSPRYKVAKRGQDVALRCDPISGHVSLFWYQQALGQGPEFLTYFQNEAQLDKSGLPSDRFFAERPEGSVSTLKIQRTQQEDSAVYLCASSLGLGQPQHFGDGTRLSIL.

The chain couples TRBV7-9 to TRBJ1-2; 7 bases match TRBD1. Germline CDR1 SEHNR, CDR2 FQNEAQ (reference sequence). CDR3 length: 16 amino acids. Unmatched junction bases numbered 13, after V lost 5 bases and J lost 4 bases. In nucleotides, the CDR3 is TGTGCCAGCAGCCCCTCTTCTACAGGGGAGCCCTATGGCTACACCTTC. This translates into CASSPSSTGEPYGYTF. Full variable domain (outside the CDR3, taken from reference TRBV7-9 and TRBJ1-2): DTGVSQNPRHKITKRGQNVTFRCDPISEHNRLYWYRQTLGQGPEFLTYFQNEAQLEKSRLLSDRFSAERPKGSFSTLEIQRTEQGDSAMYLCASSPSSTGEPYGYTFGSGTRLTVV.

The chain joins TRBV27 to TRBJ1-1; D gene unclear. Germline V gene sequence: CDR1 MNHEY, CDR2 SMNVEV (reference sequence). The V and J ends lost 4 bases and 4 bases respectively, with 16 bases between them. This CDR3 comprises 15 residues. The CDR3 sequence is CASSSREHLGTEAFF. CDR3 nucleotide sequence: TGTGCCAGCAGTTCCCGGGAGCATCTCGGCACTGAAGCTTTCTTT.

The chain couples TRBV14 to TRBJ2-7, with a possible D match to TRBD2 (7 bases). This CDR3 has 16 amino acids. V shed 3 bases and J shed 5 bases, with 20 bases lying between them. From germline, CDR1 is SGHDN and CDR2 FVKESK. DNA of the CDR3: TGTGCCAGCAGCCACGGGGTTTGGGGGGGCGTGAACGAGCAGTACTTC. Translated: CASSHGVWGGVNEQYF.

The chain carries TRBV19 and TRBJ1-5; 7 bases align to TRBD1. J lost 5 bases, V lost 0 bases, and 10 bases had no gene match. Germline CDR1 is LNHDA and CDR2 is SQIVND (reference sequence). The CDR3 has 17 amino acids. In DNA, the CDR3 is TGTGCCAGTAGTATAGATCTCTACCCACAGGGGTATCAGCCCCAGCATTTT. Its translation: CASSIDLYPQGYQPQHF.

The genes are TRBV10-3 and TRBJ1-1, with TRBD1 matching over 8 bases. V shed 11 bases, J shed 3 bases, and the junction held 11 bases outside the gene matches. The germline V gene has CDR1 ENHRY and CDR2 SYGVKD. This CDR3 spans 14 amino acids. DNA of the CDR3: TGTGCCGTAGAGGCAGGGGGCGCGGACACTGAAGCTTTCTTT. Amino acid sequence: CAVEAGGADTEAFF.

The chain has TRBV14 and TRBJ2-6, with D possibly matching TRBD2 (5 bases). CDR1 is SGHDN and CDR2 is FVKESK in the germline V gene. V was shortened by 4 bases and J by 2 bases, with 9 bases between the two germline ends. The CDR3 runs to 15 residues. The CDR3 bases are TGTGCCAGCAGCCCTAGCTCCACTGGGGCCAACGTCCTGACTTTC. It yields the protein CASSPSSTGANVLTF.

The rearrangement links TRBV9 to TRBJ2-6; TRBD2 might be the D (6 bases). Germline loops: CDR1 SGDLS, CDR2 YYNGEE. The CDR3 extends over 13 amino acids. V was shortened by 1 base and J by 9 bases, with 8 bases between the two germline ends. The CDR3 sequence: CASSVSGVNVLTF. The CDR3 coding sequence is TGTGCCAGCAGCGTATCGGGAGTCAACGTCCTGACTTTC.

The chain recombines TRBV6-5 with TRBJ2-4, with D maybe TRBD2 (6 bases). Trimming cost V 6 bases and J 12 bases, with 18 bases left between them. Germline CDR1 is MNHEY and CDR2 is SVGAGI. The CDR3 has 13 amino acids. The CDR3 coding sequence is TGTGCCAGCAGAACACAGGAGGTGGGGGGTCAGTACTTC. It yields the protein CASRTQEVGGQYF.